These 24 T cell receptor beta chains were sequenced from one sample in a study of cytomegalovirus exposure and HLA in healthy donors. The PCR contained 60 Vbeta and 13 Jbeta primers. Measured with immunoSEQ multiplex PCR; TCRdb has only the in-frame clones, and not every one. The table lists just over 200,000 clones. The sequenced sample consisted of PBMCs. All receptors come from a girl aged 2 to 9 in good health and CMV-seropositive.

The V gene is TRBV5-4, the J gene TRBJ1-1, with 7 bases matching TRBD1. V was pared by 4 bases and J by 2 bases, with 8 bases of the junction left unmatched. The CDR3 length is 15 residues. The germline V gene has CDR1 SGHNT and CDR2 YYREEE (reference sequence). CDR3: CASSTNRGLNTEAFF. CDR3 DNA sequence: TGTGCCAGCAGCACCAACAGGGGTCTAAACACTGAAGCTTTCTTT. The full variable domain, with the rest looked up from reference TRBV5-4 and TRBJ1-1, is ETGVTQSPTHLIKTRGQQVTLRCSSQSGHNTVSWYQQALGQGPQFIFQYYREEENGRGNFPPRFSGLQFPNYSSELNVNALELDDSALYLCASSTNRGLNTEAFFGQGTRLTVV.

The V gene is TRBV27, the J gene TRBJ2-1; D is perhaps TRBD2 (5 bases). The CDR3 is 14 amino acids. Germline-derived CDR1 and CDR2 are MNHEY and SMNVEV (reference sequence). Trimming shortened V by 4 bases and J by 9 bases, and 16 bases separated the two germline ends. The CDR3 here is CASSYVGDGVEQFF. The CDR3 DNA follows: TGTGCCAGCAGTTATGTGGGAGACGGGGTTGAGCAGTTCTTC.

The V gene is TRBV11-2, the J gene TRBJ2-3, with D possibly matching TRBD2 (5 bases). Germline CDR1 is SGHAT and CDR2 is FQNNGV. Deletions cut 4 bases from V and 6 bases from J, with 11 bases between. The CDR3 runs to 13 residues. This CDR3 reads CASSSPSYDTQYF. The CDR3, as DNA: TGTGCCAGCAGCTCCCCTAGCTACGATACGCAGTATTTT.

This CDR3 reads CASSVADEQFF. In nucleotides, the CDR3 is TGTGCCAGCAGCGTAGCCGATGAGCAGTTCTTC. This sequence joins TRBV9 and TRBJ2-1; D call uncertain. V was shortened by 0 bases and J by 8 bases, with 3 bases between the two germline ends. The germline CDR1 and CDR2 sequences are SGDLS and YYNGEE. The CDR3 consists of 11 residues.

This rearrangement joins TRBV19 to TRBJ1-4; D perhaps matches TRBD1 (5 bases). Deletions cut 9 bases from V and 5 bases from J, with 16 bases between. The CDR3 loop spans 14 amino acids. The germline V gene encodes CDR1 LNHDA and CDR2 SQIVND (reference sequence). The CDR3 is CASSRRAGNEKLFF. In DNA form, the CDR3 reads TGTGCCAGCTCCCGGAGGGCAGGGAATGAAAAACTGTTTTTT.

V is TRBV15 and J is TRBJ1-3; a weak D match, TRBD1 (5 bases). The ends were cut back, 0 bases at V and 2 bases at J, with 17 bases in the middle. This CDR3 is built from 18 residues. Germline assignment: CDR1 LNHNV and CDR2 YYDKDF (reference sequence). This CDR3 is CATSRDVGRGYTGNTIYF. CDR3 DNA: TGTGCCACCAGCAGAGATGTGGGAAGGGGTTATACTGGAAACACCATATATTTT.

The chain has TRBV18 and TRBJ1-2; D is perhaps TRBD1 (5 bases). Per the germline V gene, CDR1 is KGHSH and CDR2 is LQKENI. Trimming left V 3 bases short and J 0 bases short, with 8 bases between. CDR3 length: 14 residues. The CDR3 protein is CASSPEGANYGYTF. DNA for the CDR3: TGTGCCAGCTCACCGGAAGGGGCTAACTATGGCTACACCTTC.

The chain has TRBV11-2 and TRBJ2-1; TRBD2 agrees at 11 bases. The V gene end was trimmed by 5 bases and the J gene end by 2 bases; junction bases not matched to a gene: 5. The CDR3 length is 16 residues. CDR1 is SGHAT and CDR2 is FQNNGV in the germline V gene. The CDR3 DNA reads as TGTGCCAGCAGCCTACGACTAGCGGGGACCTACAATGAGCAGTTCTTC. This translates into CASSLRLAGTYNEQFF.

This chain uses TRBV28 with TRBJ2-5, with D maybe TRBD1 (5 bases). Trimming cost V 0 bases and J 0 bases, with 5 bases left between them. This CDR3 comprises 14 residues. In germline, CDR1 is MDHEN, CDR2 SYDVKM. CDR3 loop: CASSLWDNQETQYF. The CDR3 bases are TGTGCCAGCAGTTTATGGGACAACCAAGAGACCCAGTACTTC.

V usage is TRBV7-9 and J usage is TRBJ2-1; tentatively, D is TRBD1 (5 bases). Germline CDR1 and CDR2: SEHNR and FQNEAQ (reference sequence). V gave up 6 bases and J gave up 8 bases, with 14 bases separating them. The CDR3 length is 13 residues. CDR3 protein: CASSQGHRHEQFF. The CDR3 region has the DNA TGTGCCAGCAGTCAGGGTCATCGCCATGAGCAGTTCTTC.

J is TRBJ2-7 and V is TRBV10-3; possible D gene TRBD1, 5 bases. Trimming cost V 3 bases and J 2 bases, with 14 bases left between them. Germline CDR1 is ENHRY and CDR2 is SYGVKD. CDR3 length: 15 amino acids. For the CDR3, the DNA is TGTGCCATCAGTGAAAGGGCACAGGTCGCCTACGAGCAGTACTTC. Translation gives CAISERAQVAYEQYF.

This chain connects TRBV19 to TRBJ1-1, with D perhaps TRBD1 (5 bases). CDR1 is LNHDA and CDR2 is SQIVND in the germline V gene (reference sequence). V was shortened by 7 bases and J by 4 bases, with 16 bases between the two germline ends. The CDR3 has 14 residues. CDR3 in DNA: TGTGCCAGTAATGGATTAACAGGCGGCACTGAAGCTTTCTTT. Protein product: CASNGLTGGTEAFF. The whole variable domain, remainder taken from reference TRBV19 and TRBJ1-1, is DGGITQSPKYLFRKEGQNVTLSCEQNLNHDAMYWYRQDPGQGLRLIYYSQIVNDFQKGDIAEGYSVSREKKESFPLTVTSAQKNPTAFYLCASNGLTGGTEAFFGQGTRLTVV.

The rearrangement links TRBV5-1 to TRBJ2-1, with TRBD2 identical over 11 bases. The CDR3 is made up of 14 amino acids. J gave up 8 bases and V 4 bases, and 5 bases lay outside the gene matches. Per the germline V gene, CDR1 is SGHRS and CDR2 is YFSETQ. Written as DNA, the CDR3 is TGCGCCAGCAGCGAACTAGCGGGAGCCGATGAGCAGTTCTTC. Translated, it gives CASSELAGADEQFF.

The rearrangement uses TRBV28 and TRBJ1-4; tentative D call: TRBD1 (5 bases). The length of the CDR3 is 14 residues. The V gene's germline CDR1 is MDHEN and CDR2 SYDVKM. Trimming removed 5 bases from V and 12 bases from J, with 19 bases in between. The chain's CDR3 is CASSGTILGRELFF. Here the CDR3 DNA reads TGTGCCAGCAGTGGGACCATACTTGGGAGGGAACTGTTTTTT.

V gene TRBV7-2 combines with J gene TRBJ1-5, with D uncertain. Germline lookup yields CDR1 SGHTA and CDR2 FQGNSA. The CDR3 sequence is 12 residues long. The V end lost 7 bases, the J end lost 2 bases, and 6 bases lay between the germline ends. CDR3 protein: CASNGGNQPQHF. Written as DNA, the CDR3 is TGTGCCAGCAACGGTGGCAATCAGCCCCAGCATTTT.

The V gene is TRBV18, the J gene TRBJ2-7, with 11 bases aligning to TRBD1. The trim removed 0 bases at V and 3 bases at J, leaving 1 base unmatched. This CDR3 region has 15 residues. The V gene's germline CDR1 is KGHSH and CDR2 LQKENI. CDR3 amino acids: CASSPPGQGDYEQYF. CDR3 DNA sequence: TGTGCCAGCTCACCACCGGGACAGGGGGACTACGAGCAGTACTTC.

V usage is TRBV9 and J usage is TRBJ2-2; 15 bases agree with TRBD2. Germline CDR1 SGDLS, CDR2 YYNGEE. This CDR3 comprises 19 residues. V was clipped by 2 bases and J by 4 bases; unmatched bases: 9. The CDR3 DNA reads as TGTGCCAGCAGCGTGGGACTAGCGGGAGGTACCCACTTCACCGGGGAGCTGTTTTTT. Translated: CASSVGLAGGTHFTGELFF. Full variable domain (missing parts from reference TRBV9 and TRBJ2-2): DSGVTQTPKHLITATGQRVTLRCSPRSGDLSVYWYQQSLDQGLQFLIQYYNGEERAKGNILERFSAQQFPDLHSELNLSSLELGDSALYFCASSVGLAGGTHFTGELFFGEGSRLTVL.

The chain carries TRBV15 and TRBJ2-1; 8 nucleotides agree with TRBD2. V was pared by 1 base and J by 2 bases, with 7 bases of the junction left unmatched. In germline, CDR1 is LNHNV, CDR2 YYDKDF (reference sequence). The CDR3 contains 17 residues. CDR3 sequence (DNA): TGTGCCACCAGCAGAGGGGCGGTAGCGGGACCCTACAATGAGCAGTTCTTC. Translated: CATSRGAVAGPYNEQFF. The full variable domain, its missing parts supplied by reference TRBV15 and TRBJ2-1, is DAMVIQNPRYQVTQFGKPVTLSCSQTLNHNVMYWYQQKSSQAPKLLFHYYDKDFNNEADTPDNFQSRRPNTSFCFLDIRSPGLGDTAMYLCATSRGAVAGPYNEQFFGPGTRLTVL.

The chain couples TRBV28 to TRBJ2-2; D is unclear. V dropped 5 bases and J dropped 4 bases, with 17 bases sitting between them. Germline V gene lookup returns CDR1 MDHEN and CDR2 SYDVKM. This CDR3 contains 16 residues. The CDR3 DNA sequence: TGTGCCAGCAGTCCGACGGGTGTAGTTGGCACCGGGGAGCTGTTTTTT. It codes for CASSPTGVVGTGELFF.

This chain uses TRBV13 with TRBJ2-1; TRBD1 agrees at 8 bases. Germline V gene lookup returns CDR1 PRHDT and CDR2 FYEKMQ (reference sequence). The CDR3 length is 14 residues. V lost 5 bases to trimming and J lost 10 bases; unmatched junction nucleotides: 10. The chain's CDR3 is CASSVRQGIGEQFF. Written as DNA, the CDR3 is TGTGCCAGCAGCGTCCGACAGGGGATAGGGGAGCAGTTCTTC. Complete variable domain (other parts from reference TRBV13 and TRBJ2-1): AAGVIQSPRHLIKEKRETATLKCYPIPRHDTVYWYQQGPGQDPQFLISFYEKMQSDKGSIPDRFSAQQFSDYHSELNMSSLELGDSALYFCASSVRQGIGEQFFGPGTRLTVL.

This chain links TRBV28 with TRBJ2-6; D is unresolved. The CDR3 loop spans 15 amino acids. Trimming shortened V by 8 bases and J by 1 base, and 12 bases separated the two germline ends. Germline V gene lookup returns CDR1 MDHEN and CDR2 SYDVKM. The DNA for the CDR3 is TGTGCCAGCGTGGCTTCGCCATCTGGGGCCAACGTCCTGACTTTC. This gives the protein CASVASPSGANVLTF.

The chain couples TRBV7-2 to TRBJ2-7; D is perhaps TRBD1 (5 bases). Trimming pared 3 bases from V and 3 bases from J, leaving 9 bases between. The germline V gene encodes CDR1 SGHTA and CDR2 FQGNSA. This CDR3 comprises 13 residues. CDR3 protein: CASSLGLLYEQYF. The CDR3 nucleotides are TGTGCCAGCAGCTTGGGGCTTCTCTACGAGCAGTACTTC.

The rearrangement joins TRBV28 to TRBJ2-7, with TRBD2 identical over 7 bases. The CDR3 runs to 13 residues. V trimming: 8 bases; J trimming: 3 bases; junction bases outside the gene matches: 7. The V gene's germline CDR1 is MDHEN and CDR2 SYDVKM. The CDR3 bases are TGTGCCAGCTCTAGCGGACTTGTCTACGAGCAGTACTTC. It encodes CASSSGLVYEQYF.

The rearrangement joins TRBV6-1 to TRBJ2-7; 7 nucleotides align to TRBD2. CDR1 and CDR2 from the germline V gene are MNHNS and SASEGT. V was clipped by 6 bases and J by 5 bases; unmatched bases: 7. This CDR3 spans 13 amino acids. CDR3 coding DNA: TGTGCCAGCAGGTCGGGAGGTCGGAACGAGCAGTACTTC. Its protein product is CASRSGGRNEQYF.